The present T cell receptor (beta chain) was sequenced within a study of T cell responses to AZD1222 COVID-19 vaccine. Clones were sequenced by immunoSEQ multiplex PCR, and TCRdb holds only the in-frame ones, with some missing. Of some 100,000 clones in the sample, about 89% were seen once. The germline V gene has CDR1 LNHDA and CDR2 SQIVND (reference sequence). V lost 8 bases and J 7 bases, leaving 15 bases between the germline ends. The CDR3 totals 13 residues. The TCR was taken from an adult in good health. V is TRBV19 and J is TRBJ1-5; D is perhaps TRBD1 (5 bases). The sample here was peripheral blood, taken on day 0 of AZD1222 vaccination. The DNA of the CDR3 is TGTGCCAGTCTGGGACCTCCGGGACAGCCCCAGCATTTT. Its protein is CASLGPPGQPQHF.